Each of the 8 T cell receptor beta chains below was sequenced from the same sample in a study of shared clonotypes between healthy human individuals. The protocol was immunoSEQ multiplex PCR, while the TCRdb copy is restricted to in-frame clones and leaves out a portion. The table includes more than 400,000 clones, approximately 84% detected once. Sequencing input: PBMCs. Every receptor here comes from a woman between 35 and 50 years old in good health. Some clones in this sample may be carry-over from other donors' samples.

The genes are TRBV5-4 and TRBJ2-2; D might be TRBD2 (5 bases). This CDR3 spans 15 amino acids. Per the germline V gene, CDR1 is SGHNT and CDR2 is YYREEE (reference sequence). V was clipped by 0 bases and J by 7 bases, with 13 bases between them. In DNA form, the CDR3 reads TGTGCCAGCAGCTTGGCGATCGGGAACGGCGGGGAGCTGTTTTTT. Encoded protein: CASSLAIGNGGELFF.

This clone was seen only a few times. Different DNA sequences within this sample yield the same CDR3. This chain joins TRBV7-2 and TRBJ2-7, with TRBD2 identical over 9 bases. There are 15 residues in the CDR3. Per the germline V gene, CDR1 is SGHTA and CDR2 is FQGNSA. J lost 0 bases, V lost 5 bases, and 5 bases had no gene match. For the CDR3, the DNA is TGTGCCAGCAGCCTCTTAGCGGGAGCCTCCTACGAGCAGTACTTC. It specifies CASSLLAGASYEQYF.

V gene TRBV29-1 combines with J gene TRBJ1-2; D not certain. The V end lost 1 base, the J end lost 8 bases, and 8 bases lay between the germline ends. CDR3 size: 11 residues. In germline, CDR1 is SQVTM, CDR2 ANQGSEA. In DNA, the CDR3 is TGCAGCGTTGAAGTGGGAAAAGGCTACACCTTC. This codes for CSVEVGKGYTF.

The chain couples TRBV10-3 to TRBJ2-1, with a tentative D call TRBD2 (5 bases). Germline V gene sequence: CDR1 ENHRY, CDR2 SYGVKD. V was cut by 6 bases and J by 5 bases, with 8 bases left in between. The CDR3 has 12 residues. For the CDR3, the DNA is TGTGCCATCAGCGACGGGAACAATGAGCAGTTCTTC. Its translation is CAISDGNNEQFF.

The CDR3 DNA reads TGCGCCAGCAGCACAACAACTGGGACAGGGGGCAAAGGCTACACCTTC. Protein product: CASSTTTGTGGKGYTF. The chain uses TRBV5-1 and TRBJ1-2; 12 nucleotides agree with TRBD1. CDR3 size: 16 residues. The germline CDR1 and CDR2 sequences are SGHRS and YFSETQ. V lost 4 bases, J lost 8 bases, and 12 bases stayed unmatched. The whole variable domain, remainder taken from reference TRBV5-1 and TRBJ1-2, is KAGVTQTPRYLIKTRGQQVTLSCSPISGHRSVSWYQQTPGQGLQFLFEYFSETQRNKGNFPGRFSGRQFSNSRSEMNVSTLELGDSALYLCASSTTTGTGGKGYTFGSGTRLTVV.

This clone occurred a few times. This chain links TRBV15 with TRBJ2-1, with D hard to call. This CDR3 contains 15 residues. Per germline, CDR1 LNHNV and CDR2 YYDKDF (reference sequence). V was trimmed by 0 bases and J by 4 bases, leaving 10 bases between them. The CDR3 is CATSRDIAEYNEQFF. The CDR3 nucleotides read TGTGCCACCAGCAGAGATATAGCAGAATACAATGAGCAGTTCTTC.

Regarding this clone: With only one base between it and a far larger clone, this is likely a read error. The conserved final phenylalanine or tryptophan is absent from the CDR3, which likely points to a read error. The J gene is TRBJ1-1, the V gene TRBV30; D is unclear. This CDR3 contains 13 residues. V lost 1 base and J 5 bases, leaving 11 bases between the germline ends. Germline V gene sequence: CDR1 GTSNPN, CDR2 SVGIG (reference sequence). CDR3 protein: CAWSEIAETEAFS. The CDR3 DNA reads TGTGCCTGGAGTGAGATAGCGGAGACTGAAGCTTTCTCT.

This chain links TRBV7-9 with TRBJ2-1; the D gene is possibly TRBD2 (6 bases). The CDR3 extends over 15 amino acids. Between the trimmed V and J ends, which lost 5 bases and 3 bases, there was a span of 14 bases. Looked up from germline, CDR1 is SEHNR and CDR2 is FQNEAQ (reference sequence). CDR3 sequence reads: CASSLQGGDYNEQFF. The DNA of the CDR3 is TGTGCCAGCAGCCTCCAGGGAGGCGACTACAATGAGCAGTTCTTC.